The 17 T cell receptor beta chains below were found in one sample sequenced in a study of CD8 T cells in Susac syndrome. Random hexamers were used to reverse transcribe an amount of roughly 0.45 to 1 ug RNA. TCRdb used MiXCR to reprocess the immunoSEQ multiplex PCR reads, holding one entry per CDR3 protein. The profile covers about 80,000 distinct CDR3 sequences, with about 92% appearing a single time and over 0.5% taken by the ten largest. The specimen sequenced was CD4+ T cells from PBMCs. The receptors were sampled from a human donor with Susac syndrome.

CDR3 protein: CASSRGATQGYTF. CDR3 nucleotides: TGTGCCAGCAGCCGGGGGGCTACCCAAGGCTACACCTTC. V and J are TRBV7-9 and TRBJ1-2, with D possibly being TRBD1 (6 bases). Trimming pared 5 bases from V and 8 bases from J, leaving 15 bases between. Germline CDR1 SEHNR, CDR2 FQNEAQ (reference sequence). This CDR3 contains 13 residues.

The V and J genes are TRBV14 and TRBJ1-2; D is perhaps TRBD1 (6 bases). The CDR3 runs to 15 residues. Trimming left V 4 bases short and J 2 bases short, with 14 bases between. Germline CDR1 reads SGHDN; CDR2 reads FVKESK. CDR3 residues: CASSPLGGRNYGYTF. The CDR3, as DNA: TGTGCCAGCAGCCCCCTAGGGGGACGAAACTATGGCTACACCTTC.

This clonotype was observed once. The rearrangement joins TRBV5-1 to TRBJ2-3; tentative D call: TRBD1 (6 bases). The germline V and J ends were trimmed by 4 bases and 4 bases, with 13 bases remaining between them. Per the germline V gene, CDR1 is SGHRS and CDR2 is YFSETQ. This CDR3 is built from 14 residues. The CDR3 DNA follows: TGCGCCAGCAGCACCGGACAGATCGCAGATACGCAGTATTTT. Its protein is CASSTGQIADTQYF. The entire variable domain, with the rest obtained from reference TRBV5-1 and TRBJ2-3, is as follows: KAGVTQTPRYLIKTRGQQVTLSCSPISGHRSVSWYQQTPGQGLQFLFEYFSETQRNKGNFPGRFSGRQFSNSRSEMNVSTLELGDSALYLCASSTGQIADTQYFGPGTRLTVL.

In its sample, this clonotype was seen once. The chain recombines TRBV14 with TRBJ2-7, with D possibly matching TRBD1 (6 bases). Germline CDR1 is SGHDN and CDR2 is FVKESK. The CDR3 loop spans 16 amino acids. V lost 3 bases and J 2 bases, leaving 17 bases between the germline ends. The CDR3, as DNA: TGTGCCAGCAGCCAGGGACCCGGGACAATAACCTACGAGCAGTACTTC. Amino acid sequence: CASSQGPGTITYEQYF.

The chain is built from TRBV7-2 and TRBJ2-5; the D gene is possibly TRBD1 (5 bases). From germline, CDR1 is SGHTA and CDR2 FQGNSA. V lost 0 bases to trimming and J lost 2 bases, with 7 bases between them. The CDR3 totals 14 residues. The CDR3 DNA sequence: TGTGCCAGCAGCTTAGCGGGGCGGCAAGAGACCCAGTACTTC. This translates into CASSLAGRQETQYF.

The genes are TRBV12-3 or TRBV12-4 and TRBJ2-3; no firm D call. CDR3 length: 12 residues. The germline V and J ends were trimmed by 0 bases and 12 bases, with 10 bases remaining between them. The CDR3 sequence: CASSLAVQSQYF. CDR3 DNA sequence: TGTGCCAGCAGTTTAGCGGTTCAATCCCAGTATTTT.

The CDR3 spells CAWSPGPAAGAFF. CDR3 nucleotide sequence: TGTGCCTGGAGTCCGGGGCCAGCGGCTGGGGCTTTCTTT. The chain has TRBV30 and TRBJ1-1, with TRBD1 as a possible D gene (5 bases). CDR1 and CDR2 from the germline V gene are GTSNPN and SVGIG (reference sequence). This CDR3 region has 13 residues. V was trimmed by 2 bases and J by 11 bases, leaving 18 bases between them.

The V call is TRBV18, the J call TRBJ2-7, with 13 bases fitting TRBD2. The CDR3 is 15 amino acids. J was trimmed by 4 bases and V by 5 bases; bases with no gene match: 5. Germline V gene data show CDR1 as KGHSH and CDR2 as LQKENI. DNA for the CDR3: TGTGCCAGCTCATCCACTAGCGGGGGGGTATACGAGCAGTACTTC. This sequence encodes CASSSTSGGVYEQYF.

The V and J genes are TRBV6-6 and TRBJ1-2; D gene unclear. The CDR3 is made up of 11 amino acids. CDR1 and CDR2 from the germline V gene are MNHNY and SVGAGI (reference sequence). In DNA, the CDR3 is TGTGTGATCCGGGCCTCTTTGGGCTACACCTTC. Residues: CVIRASLGYTF.

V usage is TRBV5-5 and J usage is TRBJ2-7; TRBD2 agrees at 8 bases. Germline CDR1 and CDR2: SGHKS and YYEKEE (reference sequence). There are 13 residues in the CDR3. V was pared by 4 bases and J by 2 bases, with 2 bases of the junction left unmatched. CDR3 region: CASSQAGAYEQYF. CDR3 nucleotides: TGTGCCAGCAGCCAAGCGGGAGCCTACGAGCAGTACTTC. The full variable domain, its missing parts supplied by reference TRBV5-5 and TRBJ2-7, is DAGVTQSPTHLIKTRGQQVTLRCSPISGHKSVSWYQQVLGQGPQFIFQYYEKEERGRGNFPDRFSARQFPNYSSELNVNALLLGDSALYLCASSQAGAYEQYFGPGTRLTVT.

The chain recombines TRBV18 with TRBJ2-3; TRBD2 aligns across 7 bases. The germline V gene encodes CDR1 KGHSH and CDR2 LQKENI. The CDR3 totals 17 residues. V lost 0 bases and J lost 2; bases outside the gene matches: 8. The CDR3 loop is CASSPPNAGVNTDTQYF. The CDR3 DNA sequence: TGTGCCAGCTCACCACCGAACGCGGGAGTTAACACAGATACGCAGTATTTT. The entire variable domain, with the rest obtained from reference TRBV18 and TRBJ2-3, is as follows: NAGVMQNPRHLVRRRGQEARLRCSPMKGHSHVYWYRQLPEEGLKFMVYLQKENIIDESGMPKERFSAEFPKEGPSILRIQQVVRGDSAAYFCASSPPNAGVNTDTQYFGPGTRLTVL.

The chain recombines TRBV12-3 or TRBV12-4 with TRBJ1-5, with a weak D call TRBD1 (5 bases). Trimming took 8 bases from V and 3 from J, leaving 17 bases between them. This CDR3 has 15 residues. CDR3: CASLPNSGSNQPQHF. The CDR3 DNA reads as TGTGCCAGCCTCCCCAACTCAGGGTCCAATCAGCCCCAGCATTTT.

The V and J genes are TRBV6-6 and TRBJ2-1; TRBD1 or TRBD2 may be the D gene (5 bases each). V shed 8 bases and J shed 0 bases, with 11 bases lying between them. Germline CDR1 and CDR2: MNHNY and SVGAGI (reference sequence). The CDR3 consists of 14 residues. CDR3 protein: CASGGDRSYNEQFF. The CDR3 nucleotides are TGTGCCAGCGGGGGAGACCGCTCCTACAATGAGCAGTTCTTC.

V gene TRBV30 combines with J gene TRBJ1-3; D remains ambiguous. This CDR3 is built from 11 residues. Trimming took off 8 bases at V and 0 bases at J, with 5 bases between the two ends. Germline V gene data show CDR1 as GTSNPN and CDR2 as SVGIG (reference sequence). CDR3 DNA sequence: TGTGCCCGGTCCTCTGGAAACACCATATATTTT. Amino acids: CARSSGNTIYF.

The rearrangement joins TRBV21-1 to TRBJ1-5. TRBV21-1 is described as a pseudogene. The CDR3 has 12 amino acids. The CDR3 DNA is TGTGCCAGCAATCCTGGAAATCAGCCCCAGCATTTT. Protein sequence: CASNPGNQPQHF.

The CDR3 sequence is CAWSVLGFGIQNTEAFF. CDR3 coding DNA: TGTGCCTGGAGTGTACTGGGATTTGGTATCCAGAACACTGAAGCTTTCTTT. This sequence joins TRBV30 and TRBJ1-1; no reliable D call. The CDR3 is made up of 17 amino acids. CDR1 and CDR2 (germline): GTSNPN, SVGIG (reference sequence). V gave up 0 bases and J gave up 1 base, with 18 bases separating them.

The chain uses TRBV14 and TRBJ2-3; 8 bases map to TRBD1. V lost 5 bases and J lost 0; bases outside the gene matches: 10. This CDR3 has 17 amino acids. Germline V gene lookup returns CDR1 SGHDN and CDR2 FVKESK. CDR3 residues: CASSDKPYRGSTDTQYF. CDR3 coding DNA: TGTGCCAGCAGCGATAAACCGTACAGGGGGAGCACAGATACGCAGTATTTT.